The 11 T cell receptor beta chains presented below share a single source sample, sequenced in a study of blood T cells in healthy people across ages. Sample-barcoded 5' priming and a J-beta primer mix drove a second PCR of about 6 to 12 cycles. TCRdb itself ran the 5' RACE reads through MiXCR, one entry per CDR3 protein. The sample yields 1.5 million to 2 million distinct CDR3 sequences, 28% seen once. The sample taken for sequencing was blood. These receptors came from a woman under 40 in good health.

This clonotype was picked up a small number of times. The genes are TRBV20-1 and TRBJ1-5; the D gene is possibly TRBD1 (6 bases). Germline CDR1 reads DFQATT; CDR2 reads SNEGSKA (reference sequence). The CDR3 has 15 residues. Deletions cut 0 bases from V and 3 bases from J, with 12 bases between. In nucleotides, the CDR3 is TGCAGTGCTAGAGACGGCAGGGGAATCAATCAGCCCCAGCATTTT. Translated, it gives CSARDGRGINQPQHF.

CDR3 region: CASSLGGKGTDTQYF. For the CDR3, the DNA is TGTGCCAGCAGCTTGGGGGGGAAGGGCACAGATACGCAGTATTTT. The chain carries TRBV7-2 and TRBJ2-3; 7 bases line up with TRBD2. Germline loops: CDR1 SGHTA, CDR2 FQGNSA. J lost 1 base, V lost 3 bases, and 4 bases had no gene match. The CDR3 loop spans 15 amino acids. Full variable domain (rest looked up from reference TRBV7-2 and TRBJ2-3): GAGVSQSPSNKVTEKGKDVELRCDPISGHTALYWYRQSLGQGLEFLIYFQGNSAPDKSGLPSDRFSAERTGGSVSTLTIQRTQQEDSAVYLCASSLGGKGTDTQYFGPGTRLTVL.

The table lists this clonotype with a few counts. The chain carries TRBV9 and TRBJ2-3; 7 bases are a match to TRBD2. The CDR3 runs to 15 residues. Germline trimming cut 6 bases from V and 2 bases from J; bases unmatched to any gene: 9. CDR1 SGDLS and CDR2 YYNGEE come from the germline V gene. Here the CDR3 DNA reads TGTGCCAGCACGCCCTTCGGGAGGTTCACAGATACGCAGTATTTT. The encoded protein is CASTPFGRFTDTQYF. The full variable domain, completed using reference TRBV9 and TRBJ2-3, is DSGVTQTPKHLITATGQRVTLRCSPRSGDLSVYWYQQSLDQGLQFLIQYYNGEERAKGNILERFSAQQFPDLHSELNLSSLELGDSALYFCASTPFGRFTDTQYFGPGTRLTVL.

The V and J genes are TRBV29-1 and TRBJ2-2, with 7 bases that match TRBD2. V shed 5 bases, J shed 7 bases, and the junction held 10 bases outside the gene matches. The length of the CDR3 is 14 residues. CDR1 is SQVTM and CDR2 is ANQGSEA in the germline V gene. The CDR3 spells CSVLVGGPGGELFF. The DNA for the CDR3 is TGCAGCGTTCTGGTGGGAGGGCCCGGCGGGGAGCTGTTTTTT.

The CDR3 reads CASRTHGQLNGYTF. CDR3 bases: TGTGCCAGCAGGACCCACGGACAGCTAAATGGCTACACCTTC. The chain couples TRBV27 to TRBJ1-2; D may be TRBD1 (6 bases). Germline-derived CDR1 and CDR2 are MNHEY and SMNVEV (reference sequence). The CDR3 has 14 amino acids. V gave up 6 bases and J gave up 6 bases, with 17 bases separating them.

This clonotype occurred a few times. This chain links TRBV20-1 with TRBJ1-2; 11 nucleotides match TRBD1. Germline V gene sequence: CDR1 DFQATT, CDR2 SNEGSKA (reference sequence). J lost 7 bases, V lost 6 bases, and 19 bases had no gene match. This CDR3 has 17 residues. The CDR3 sequence is CSAPNPFTGTGGRGYTF. The CDR3 DNA reads as TGCAGTGCCCCAAACCCGTTCACCGGGACAGGGGGTCGTGGCTACACCTTC.

V and J are TRBV7-2 and TRBJ2-1; the D gene is possibly TRBD2 (6 bases). This CDR3 contains 13 residues. Deletions cut 5 bases from V and 9 bases from J, with 14 bases between. Per germline, CDR1 SGHTA and CDR2 FQGNSA. In DNA form, the CDR3 reads TGTGCCAGCAGCCTTGGGGTGGGGGGTGAGCAGTTCTTC. Translation: CASSLGVGGEQFF. Filled out from reference TRBV7-2 and TRBJ2-1, the complete variable domain reads GAGVSQSPSNKVTEKGKDVELRCDPISGHTALYWYRQSLGQGLEFLIYFQGNSAPDKSGLPSDRFSAERTGGSVSTLTIQRTQQEDSAVYLCASSLGVGGEQFFGPGTRLTVL.

Only a few counts were recorded for this clonotype. The chain uses TRBV28 and TRBJ2-1; 9 bases are a match to TRBD1. Germline assignment: CDR1 MDHEN and CDR2 SYDVKM. The CDR3 has 16 amino acids. The trim removed 3 bases at V and 7 bases at J, leaving 10 bases unmatched. The CDR3 spells CASSFLDRGIRNEQFF. CDR3 in DNA: TGTGCCAGCAGTTTCCTTGACAGGGGGATAAGGAATGAGCAGTTCTTC.

The rearrangement joins TRBV11-2 to TRBJ1-2; D ambiguous. The V gene's germline CDR1 is SGHAT and CDR2 FQNNGV. This CDR3 is built from 15 residues. Trimming took 1 base from V and 2 from J, leaving 11 bases between them. The CDR3 spells CASSLGQPPNYGYTF. The CDR3 nucleotides are TGTGCCAGCAGCTTAGGGCAGCCACCGAACTATGGCTACACCTTC.

The gene calls are TRBV7-2 and TRBJ1-5; D not resolved. Germline V gives CDR1 SGHTA, CDR2 FQGNSA. This CDR3 is built from 16 residues. V shed 1 base and J shed 3 bases, with 13 bases lying between them. The CDR3 sequence is CASSLETRYNNQPQHF. CDR3 sequence (DNA): TGTGCCAGCAGCTTAGAAACAAGGTACAACAATCAGCCCCAGCATTTT.

This clonotype appeared a few times. The gene calls are TRBV5-1 and TRBJ2-5; D is unresolved. V was pared by 0 bases and J by 5 bases, with 11 bases between. The CDR3 contains 14 residues. Germline V lookup: CDR1 SGHRS, CDR2 YFSETQ. The CDR3 coding sequence is TGCGCCAGCAGCTTGGCCCCGGGCAAGGAGACCCAGTACTTC. It is translated as CASSLAPGKETQYF.